This T cell receptor beta chain was sequenced during a study of response to subunit inactivated influenza vaccine. Study-wide findings and caveats: Each seasonal flu vaccination may recruit only limited new T cells, authors suggested.

Notes on this clonotype: Its antigen is not known.

CDR3 length: 18 amino acids. The V end was cut by 3 bases, the J end by 1 base, with 17 bases between. The germline V gene encodes CDR1 SGHRS and CDR2 YFSETQ. TCRdb re-called the RT-PCR reads with MiXCR, one entry per CDR3 protein. The sample includes fewer than 750,000 distinct CDR3 sequences, 14% of them seen just once. The sample was PBMCs from blood, taken roughly 12 days after vaccination. This chain uses TRBV5-1 with TRBJ2-6, with D tentatively TRBD1 (5 bases). The TCR sequence derives from a man between 45 and 60 years old who received an inactivated influenza vaccine. The CDR3 sequence: CASSWPRGQGSGANVLTF. CDR3 DNA sequence: TGCGCCAGCAGCTGGCCGCGTGGTCAGGGTTCTGGGGCCAACGTCCTGACTTTC.